One sample yielded the 26 T cell receptor beta chains listed below, sequenced in a study of human T cells and chemical hapten exposure. TCRdb re-derived calls from the RACE reads in MiXCR, one entry per CDR3 protein. There are 300,000 to 450,000 distinct CDR3 sequences in the sample; approximately 5% occur only once, and approximately 2.3% lies in the top ten. Time point meaning: patch test 1, 2 weeks after DPC sensitization. Treatment noted: therapeutic diphenylcyclopropenone sensitization with weekly scalp DPC. Material: whole blood, obtained in connection with sensitization to the hapten diphenylcyclopropenone (DPC). The origin of the receptors is a woman in her 50s with alopecia areata. Some clones in this sample may be carry-over from other donors' samples.

This clonotype has a handful of counts. The chain combines TRBV6-2 or TRBV6-3 with TRBJ2-1; D is ambiguous. V lost 2 bases, J lost 7 bases, and 12 bases lay in between. The germline gives CDR1 MNHEY, CDR2 SVGEGT. This CDR3 region has 14 residues. For the CDR3, the DNA is TGTGCCAGCAGTTACGACGGAGTGTCAAATGAGCAGTTCTTC. Its translation is CASSYDGVSNEQFF.

J is TRBJ2-3 and V is TRBV7-2; perhaps TRBD2 as D (6 bases). The germline V gene encodes CDR1 SGHTA and CDR2 FQGNSA. The CDR3 sequence is 17 residues long. V lost 7 bases, J lost 0 bases, and 20 bases lay in between. This CDR3 is CASTNSQRRASTDTQYF. The CDR3 DNA is TGTGCCAGCACCAACTCCCAGCGGAGGGCTAGCACAGATACGCAGTATTTT.

This clonotype was counted at least ten times. The CDR3: CSARGGQAGDGYEQYF. CDR3 sequence (DNA): TGCAGTGCTAGAGGGGGACAGGCGGGTGACGGGTACGAGCAGTACTTC. V gene TRBV20-1 combines with J gene TRBJ2-7; 8 bases line up with TRBD1. This CDR3 has 16 residues. Germline V lookup: CDR1 DFQATT, CDR2 SNEGSKA (reference sequence). V was clipped by 1 base and J by 4 bases; unmatched bases: 12.

This clonotype has ten or more counts. The CDR3 sequence: CSASPGAASYNSPLHF. CDR3 DNA: TGCAGTGCTAGTCCAGGGGCGGCCTCCTATAATTCACCCCTCCACTTT. The rearrangement links TRBV20-1 to TRBJ1-6; TRBD1 is a possible D gene (6 bases). Germline CDR1 is DFQATT and CDR2 is SNEGSKA (reference sequence). V lost 3 bases and J lost 0, with 12 bases in between. The CDR3 covers 16 residues.

The J gene is TRBJ1-1, the V gene TRBV11-2, with no clear D. Per the germline V gene, CDR1 is SGHAT and CDR2 is FQNNGV. V gave up 1 base and J gave up 4 bases, with 4 bases separating them. The CDR3 loop spans 12 amino acids. The CDR3: CASSLALTEAFF. CDR3 coding DNA: TGTGCCAGCAGCTTAGCTCTCACTGAAGCTTTCTTT.

This clonotype has at least ten counts. This chain links TRBV10-2 with TRBJ2-1; the match to TRBD2 covers 10 bases. The CDR3 is made up of 16 amino acids. CDR1 and CDR2 (germline): WSHSY, SAAADI. Trimming at V came to 6 bases and at J to 7 bases, leaving 12 bases not matched to a gene. The CDR3: CASRINLAGEPNEQFF. The CDR3 coding sequence is TGCGCCAGCAGGATTAACCTAGCGGGAGAACCGAATGAGCAGTTCTTC.

This clonotype came up many times. The genes are TRBV29-1 and TRBJ2-2; D unclear. Germline values: CDR1 SQVTM, CDR2 ANQGSEA. Between the trimmed V and J ends, which lost 4 bases and 6 bases, there was a span of 9 bases. The CDR3 spans 12 residues. CDR3 amino acids: CSVAMPAGELFF. As DNA, the CDR3 is TGCAGCGTTGCTATGCCGGCCGGGGAGCTGTTTTTT.

This clonotype was recorded many times. The rearrangement joins TRBV7-2 to TRBJ2-3; 7 nucleotides line up with TRBD1. This CDR3 comprises 16 residues. The J segment lost 6 bases and the V segment lost 0 bases, leaving 9 bases of the junction unmatched. Germline-derived CDR1 and CDR2 are SGHTA and FQGNSA. Here the CDR3 reads CASSLALVGGFDTQYF. The CDR3 coding sequence is TGTGCCAGCAGCTTAGCGTTGGTAGGGGGCTTCGATACGCAGTATTTT.

This clonotype was seen ten or more times. V usage is TRBV14 and J usage is TRBJ2-7; weak D call: TRBD2 (6 bases). Deletions cut 4 bases from V and 4 bases from J, with 14 bases between. Germline CDR1 reads SGHDN; CDR2 reads FVKESK. The CDR3 consists of 14 residues. The CDR3 spells CASSLSAGLYEQYF. The CDR3 nucleotides are TGTGCCAGCAGCCTTTCCGCGGGGTTATACGAGCAGTACTTC.

This clonotype was recorded at least ten times. This sequence joins TRBV2 and TRBJ2-2; 8 bases are shared with TRBD2. CDR3 length: 15 residues. J gave up 4 bases and V 6 bases, and 7 bases lay outside the gene matches. The germline CDR1 and CDR2 sequences are SNHLY and FYNNEI. CDR3 sequence reads: CASSQRGGRTGELFF. In DNA form, the CDR3 reads TGTGCCAGCAGCCAACGCGGGGGGCGCACCGGGGAGCTGTTTTTT.

V usage is TRBV27 and J usage is TRBJ2-1, with D unclear. Looked up from germline, CDR1 is MNHEY and CDR2 is SMNVEV (reference sequence). The CDR3 runs to 15 residues. V was shortened by 2 bases and J by 4 bases, with 12 bases between the two germline ends. CDR3 coding DNA: TGTGCCAGCAGTTTAAGGCTAGTGGATTACAATGAGCAGTTCTTC. Its translation: CASSLRLVDYNEQFF.

The chain recombines TRBV7-6 with TRBJ2-3; 8 bases are shared with TRBD2. Germline V CDR1 and CDR2: SGHVS, FNYEAQ. V was pared by 5 bases and J by 6 bases, with 10 bases of the junction left unmatched. The CDR3 consists of 15 residues. CDR3 sequence reads: CASSQGSGRGDTQYF. CDR3 coding DNA: TGTGCCAGCAGCCAAGGGAGCGGGAGAGGGGATACGCAGTATTTT.

This clonotype came up many times. The chain carries TRBV9 and TRBJ2-7; D unclear. V was pared by 0 bases and J by 6 bases, with 13 bases between. CDR3 size: 14 residues. Germline-derived CDR1 and CDR2 are SGDLS and YYNGEE. CDR3 nucleotide sequence: TGTGCCAGCAGCGTAGTGGATAGCCCGGGCGAGCAGTACTTC. Its translation is CASSVVDSPGEQYF.

As to this clonotype: This clone may be a read error of a much larger clone one base away. Because it lacks the conserved phenylalanine or tryptophan at the end, this CDR3 is likely a read error. The chain recombines TRBV20-1 with TRBJ2-7; TRBD2 matches at 8 bases. V dropped 2 bases and J dropped 7; count of bases not matched to a gene: 7. The CDR3 covers 13 residues. Germline lookup yields CDR1 DFQATT and CDR2 SNEGSKA (reference sequence). The CDR3 sequence is CSARKWPGGEQYY. CDR3 bases: TGCAGTGCTAGAAAGTGGCCGGGAGGGGAGCAGTACTAC.

This clonotype was seen a few times. The genes are TRBV7-2 and TRBJ2-3, with 11 nucleotides matching TRBD2. The CDR3 consists of 17 residues. CDR1 and CDR2 (germline): SGHTA, FQGNSA. J was trimmed by 6 bases and V by 0 bases; bases with no gene match: 8. CDR3 sequence reads: CASSLALLAGVTDTQYF. The CDR3 bases are TGTGCCAGCAGCTTAGCGCTACTAGCGGGAGTGACGGATACGCAGTATTTT.

This clonotype occurred many times. Here the CDR3 DNA reads TGTGCCAGCAGATTATCCCAGGGCACTGAAGCTTTCTTT. This codes for CASRLSQGTEAFF. This rearrangement joins TRBV6-5 to TRBJ1-1; TRBD1 might be the D (5 bases). The CDR3 sequence is 13 residues long. Germline CDR1 reads MNHEY; CDR2 reads SVGAGI. V lost 6 bases and J lost 4, with 12 bases in between.

The rearrangement uses TRBV20-1 and TRBJ2-1; D remains ambiguous. The germline V gene encodes CDR1 DFQATT and CDR2 SNEGSKA (reference sequence). This CDR3 is 13 amino acids long. With 6 bases removed from V and 8 bases from J, the gap between germline ends came to 17 bases. This chain's CDR3 is CSAPGPNTHEQFF. The CDR3, as DNA: TGCAGTGCCCCCGGGCCGAACACCCATGAGCAGTTCTTC.

This clonotype came up many times. The chain joins TRBV28 to TRBJ1-5, with 8 bases fitting TRBD1. The CDR3 runs to 16 residues. The germline gives CDR1 MDHEN, CDR2 SYDVKM. The trim removed 1 base at V and 7 bases at J, leaving 9 bases unmatched. The CDR3 loop is CASSLYSQGARQPQHF. The CDR3 DNA reads as TGTGCCAGCAGTTTATATAGCCAGGGGGCGCGACAGCCCCAGCATTTT. Filled out from reference TRBV28 and TRBJ1-5, the complete variable domain reads DVKVTQSSRYLVKRTGEKVFLECVQDMDHENMFWYRQDPGLGLRLIYFSYDVKMKEKGDIPEGYSVSREKKERFSLILESASTNQTSMYLCASSLYSQGARQPQHFGDGTRLSIL.

This clonotype appeared many times. V gene TRBV29-1 combines with J gene TRBJ1-1, with D unresolved. Germline V CDR1 and CDR2: SQVTM, ANQGSEA. The CDR3 consists of 13 residues. Trimming pared 6 bases from V and 0 bases from J, leaving 11 bases between. CDR3 residues: CSVTTLMNTEAFF. The CDR3 bases are TGCAGCGTGACGACCCTCATGAACACTGAAGCTTTCTTT.

This rearrangement joins TRBV20-1 to TRBJ1-4, with D perhaps TRBD1 (5 bases). Deletions cut 5 bases from V and 1 base from J, with 17 bases between. Germline V gene sequence: CDR1 DFQATT, CDR2 SNEGSKA (reference sequence). The CDR3 spans 16 residues. The CDR3 DNA sequence: TGCAGTGCTTCTCCCTCCTGGGACGGAACTAATGAAAAACTGTTTTTT. Protein sequence: CSASPSWDGTNEKLFF.

This clonotype was counted many times. The genes are TRBV11-1 and TRBJ2-3; 13 bases are shared with TRBD2. This CDR3 has 16 amino acids. Germline CDR1 SGHAT, CDR2 FQDESV (reference sequence). With V trimmed by 4 bases and J by 4 bases, 5 bases remained unmatched. CDR3 amino acids: CASSSGLAGVADTQYF. The CDR3 DNA reads TGTGCCAGCAGCTCAGGACTAGCGGGGGTAGCAGATACGCAGTATTTT.

This clonotype was counted at least ten times. The rearrangement joins TRBV7-2 to TRBJ2-7; D gene uncertain. Looked up from germline, CDR1 is SGHTA and CDR2 is FQGNSA. The CDR3 runs 14 residues. Trimming left V 1 base short and J 5 bases short, with 12 bases between. CDR3 in DNA: TGTGCCAGCAGCTTAGGGCCCGCGTGGGACGAGCAGTACTTC. Translated: CASSLGPAWDEQYF. The full variable domain, with the rest looked up from reference TRBV7-2 and TRBJ2-7, is GAGVSQSPSNKVTEKGKDVELRCDPISGHTALYWYRQSLGQGLEFLIYFQGNSAPDKSGLPSDRFSAERTGGSVSTLTIQRTQQEDSAVYLCASSLGPAWDEQYFGPGTRLTVT.

The sample holds many counts of this clonotype. The rearrangement uses TRBV3-1 and TRBJ2-2, with 7 nucleotides matching TRBD2. The CDR3 extends over 17 amino acids. V was clipped by 4 bases and J by 0 bases; unmatched bases: 8. Per the germline V gene, CDR1 is LGHDT and CDR2 is YNNKEL (reference sequence). The CDR3 reads CASSRPRAGSNTGELFF. CDR3 nucleotide sequence: TGTGCCAGCAGCCGACCCAGAGCGGGGTCGAACACCGGGGAGCTGTTTTTT.

Many counts were recorded for this clonotype. This chain uses TRBV11-3 with TRBJ2-2; D may be TRBD2 (6 bases). V lost 5 bases, J lost 9 bases, and 16 bases lay in between. There are 14 residues in the CDR3. Per the germline V gene, CDR1 is SGHNT and CDR2 is YENEEA. The CDR3 protein is CASSPEEGSRELFF. As DNA, the CDR3 is TGTGCCAGCAGCCCAGAGGAGGGGAGCCGGGAGCTGTTTTTT.

The V and J genes are TRBV7-2 and TRBJ2-1; D is unresolved. The V and J ends lost 1 base and 10 bases respectively, with 14 bases between them. This CDR3 contains 14 residues. CDR1 and CDR2 (germline): SGHTA, FQGNSA. The CDR3 nucleotides are TGTGCCAGCAGCTTAGTGATTAGCACAAAGGAGCAGTTCTTC. As protein: CASSLVISTKEQFF.

This clonotype was recorded a few times. V and J are TRBV29-1 and TRBJ1-1; TRBD1 is a possible D gene (6 bases). CDR3 size: 12 residues. CDR1 is SQVTM, CDR2 ANQGSEA, per germline. V gave up 5 bases and J gave up 4 bases, with 11 bases separating them. The CDR3: CSVPRGGTEAFF. The CDR3 coding sequence is TGCAGCGTTCCCAGGGGAGGCACTGAAGCTTTCTTT. The full variable domain, with the rest looked up from reference TRBV29-1 and TRBJ1-1, is SAVISQKPSRDICQRGTSLTIQCQVDSQVTMMFWYRQQPGQSLTLIATANQGSEATYESGFVIDKFPISRPNLTFSTLTVSNMSPEDSSIYLCSVPRGGTEAFFGQGTRLTVV.